A single sample gave rise to the 27 T cell receptor beta chains below, sequenced in a study of T cells in localized non-small cell lung cancer. Using immunoSEQ multiplex PCR, the repertoire was profiled, and TCRdb retains in-frame clones only, with some absent. The sample has just under 30,000 clones, roughly nine tenths seen once; the top ten hold approximately 10%. This material consisted of peripheral blood, taken before any cancer treatment. The receptors derive from a woman aged 35-75 years with stage I lung adenocarcinoma.

V is TRBV21-1 and J is TRBJ2-1; TRBD1, the table's D call, lacks a check against the DNA. TRBV21-1 corresponds to a pseudogene. CDR3 length: 16 amino acids. The CDR3 loop is CASSEAGTGGSNEQFF. CDR3 DNA sequence: TGTGCCAGCAGCGAGGCCGGGACAGGGGGCTCGAATGAGCAGTTCTTC.

V usage is TRBV28 and J usage is TRBJ1-5; D may be TRBD1 (6 bases). CDR1 and CDR2 (germline): MDHEN, SYDVKM. The V end was cut by 4 bases, the J end by 8 bases, with 6 bases between. This CDR3 comprises 11 residues. The CDR3 sequence: CASSYREPQHF. The CDR3 DNA reads as TGTGCCAGCAGTTACAGGGAGCCCCAGCATTTT.

The chain carries TRBV19 and TRBJ2-1; perhaps D is TRBD1 or TRBD2 (5 bases each). CDR3 size: 16 residues. Trimming left V 7 bases short and J 0 bases short, with 16 bases between. In germline, CDR1 is LNHDA, CDR2 SQIVND (reference sequence). The DNA of the CDR3 is TGTGCCAGTACTTTTAGGGCAGGGAGCTCCTACAATGAGCAGTTCTTC. It yields the protein CASTFRAGSSYNEQFF.

The chain combines TRBV28 with TRBJ2-7; D uncertain. Germline lookup yields CDR1 MDHEN and CDR2 SYDVKM. The V end was cut by 7 bases, the J end by 6 bases, with 13 bases between. The CDR3 has 12 amino acids. The CDR3 coding sequence is TGTGCCAGCAAGTCCCCGTTTTTCGAGCAGTACTTC. Encoded protein: CASKSPFFEQYF.

This rearrangement joins TRBV5-1 to TRBJ2-3, with 11 positions matching TRBD2. Germline values: CDR1 SGHRS, CDR2 YFSETQ. This CDR3 spans 15 amino acids. V trimming: 7 bases; J trimming: 1 base; junction bases outside the gene matches: 5. Written as DNA, the CDR3 is TGCGCCAGCCAATTACTAGCGGGAGGCACAGATACGCAGTATTTT. It translates to CASQLLAGGTDTQYF.

The rearrangement uses TRBV4-1 and TRBJ1-4; D may be TRBD1 (5 bases). This CDR3 contains 14 residues. Germline loops: CDR1 MGHRA, CDR2 YSYEKL. Trimming removed 1 base at V and 7 bases at J, with 10 bases between. In DNA, the CDR3 is TGCGCCAGCAGCCAAGGGCCGGGGGGTGAAAAACTGTTTTTT. Protein product: CASSQGPGGEKLFF.

The genes are TRBV14 and TRBJ1-3; D is unresolved. Trimming removed 2 bases at V and 2 bases at J, with 7 bases between. The CDR3 loop spans 14 amino acids. Looked up from germline, CDR1 is SGHDN and CDR2 is FVKESK. CDR3 sequence: CASSQLITGNTIYF. Written as DNA, the CDR3 is TGTGCCAGCAGCCAACTCATAACTGGAAACACCATATATTTT.

Concerning this clone itself: Distinct nucleotide sequences in the sample also encode this CDR3. This sequence joins TRBV28 and TRBJ2-7; D gene uncertain. The CDR3 loop spans 14 amino acids. V dropped 3 bases and J dropped 4 bases, with 13 bases sitting between them. CDR1 MDHEN and CDR2 SYDVKM come from the germline V gene. The CDR3 protein is CASSFSGVPYEQYF. CDR3 nucleotide sequence: TGTGCCAGCAGTTTTTCAGGAGTGCCTTACGAGCAGTACTTC.

This CDR3 is CASSTNPGGTYADTQYF. The DNA of the CDR3 is TGTGCCAGCAGTACAAACCCGGGAGGAACTTATGCAGATACGCAGTATTTT. The chain combines TRBV27 with TRBJ2-3; 7 bases agree with TRBD2. The CDR3 extends over 17 amino acids. V was clipped by 5 bases and J by 4 bases; unmatched bases: 15. Germline CDR1 and CDR2: MNHEY and SMNVEV (reference sequence).

This clone was counted once. The V call is TRBV28, the J call TRBJ2-5, with 8 bases identical to TRBD1. This CDR3 is 15 amino acids long. Trimming cost V 8 bases and J 4 bases; bases outside gene matches: 12. Germline V gene lookup returns CDR1 MDHEN and CDR2 SYDVKM. The CDR3 loop reads CASLPGGAGRETQYF. Here the CDR3 DNA reads TGTGCCAGCTTACCAGGGGGCGCTGGACGAGAGACCCAGTACTTC.

The chain carries TRBV27 and TRBJ2-1; 7 nucleotides agree with TRBD2. The junction had 5 bases not matched to a gene; V was cut back by 8 bases and J by 7 bases. This CDR3 is 12 amino acids long. The germline gives CDR1 MNHEY, CDR2 SMNVEV (reference sequence). The CDR3 protein is CASYGLDNEQFF. CDR3 DNA sequence: TGTGCCAGCTACGGACTAGATAATGAGCAGTTCTTC.

The chain carries TRBV30 and TRBJ1-2; D ambiguous. Germline CDR1 is GTSNPN and CDR2 is SVGIG (reference sequence). There are 12 residues in the CDR3. The V end was cut by 2 bases, the J end by 2 bases, with 6 bases between. CDR3 amino acids: CAWSPENYGYTF. DNA for the CDR3: TGTGCCTGGAGTCCAGAAAACTATGGCTACACCTTC.

V and J are TRBV5-1 and TRBJ1-4; TRBD1 agrees at 8 bases. With V trimmed by 4 bases and J by 2 bases, 10 bases remained unmatched. The CDR3 loop spans 17 amino acids. CDR1 SGHRS and CDR2 YFSETQ come from the germline V gene. CDR3 in amino acids: CASSLPQGASTNEKLFF. The CDR3 DNA is TGCGCCAGCAGCCTACCCCAGGGGGCTAGCACTAATGAAAAACTGTTTTTT.

The chain has TRBV9 and TRBJ1-4, with TRBD1 matching 7 bases. This CDR3 is 15 amino acids long. Trimming at V came to 0 bases and at J to 6 bases, leaving 5 bases not matched to a gene. Germline V CDR1 and CDR2: SGDLS, YYNGEE. CDR3 sequence reads: CASSVATGEYEKLFF. The CDR3 DNA reads as TGTGCCAGCAGCGTAGCTACAGGGGAGTATGAAAAACTGTTTTTT. The entire variable domain, with the rest obtained from reference TRBV9 and TRBJ1-4, is as follows: DSGVTQTPKHLITATGQRVTLRCSPRSGDLSVYWYQQSLDQGLQFLIQYYNGEERAKGNILERFSAQQFPDLHSELNLSSLELGDSALYFCASSVATGEYEKLFFGSGTQLSVL.

The CDR3 here is CASSLARQNPYEQYF. CDR3 DNA: TGTGCCAGCAGCTTGGCCCGGCAGAACCCCTACGAGCAGTACTTC. The chain carries TRBV5-6 and TRBJ2-7; D gene uncertain. Trimming stripped 0 bases from V and 2 bases from J, with 12 bases between. CDR3 length: 15 amino acids. The V gene's germline CDR1 is SGHDT and CDR2 YYEEEE.

The rearrangement uses TRBV7-3 and TRBJ2-7; D perhaps matches TRBD2 (6 bases). Per germline, CDR1 SGHTA and CDR2 FQGTGA. V was shortened by 4 bases and J by 7 bases, with 14 bases between the two germline ends. This CDR3 is 13 amino acids long. The CDR3 protein is CASSYMQGGEQYF. The DNA of the CDR3 is TGTGCCAGCAGCTATATGCAAGGAGGGGAGCAGTACTTC.

The J gene is TRBJ1-5, the V gene TRBV27; D is perhaps TRBD1 (6 bases). Germline CDR1 is MNHEY and CDR2 is SMNVEV (reference sequence). The CDR3 is 15 amino acids. V was clipped by 7 bases and J by 5 bases, with 18 bases between them. For the CDR3, the DNA is TGTGCCAGCAAGGAAGTCAGGGGAGGGGATCAGCCCCAGCATTTT. It specifies CASKEVRGGDQPQHF.

This chain links TRBV27 with TRBJ2-1; maybe TRBD2 (6 bases). The germline V gene encodes CDR1 MNHEY and CDR2 SMNVEV (reference sequence). V shed 4 bases and J shed 0 bases, with 13 bases lying between them. The CDR3 covers 16 residues. CDR3 sequence: CASSSTLGGSYNEQFF. DNA for the CDR3: TGTGCCAGCAGTTCTACCCTGGGGGGCTCCTACAATGAGCAGTTCTTC.

The chain is built from TRBV30 and TRBJ2-2; D possibly matches TRBD1 or TRBD2 (5 bases each). In germline, CDR1 is GTSNPN, CDR2 SVGIG (reference sequence). CDR3 length equals 12 residues. The ends were cut back, 7 bases at V and 7 bases at J, with 13 bases in the middle. CDR3 sequence reads: CASPRGVGELFF. The CDR3 bases are TGTGCCTCCCCGCGAGGGGTCGGGGAGCTGTTTTTT.

This chain joins TRBV6-6 and TRBJ1-5; TRBD1 aligns across 9 bases. V dropped 10 bases and J dropped 5; count of bases not matched to a gene: 6. The CDR3 has 13 residues. CDR1 MNHNY and CDR2 SVGAGI come from the germline V gene (reference sequence). The CDR3 nucleotides read TGTGCCACTCAACAGGGGGCGGATCAGCCCCAGCATTTT. This encodes CATQQGADQPQHF.

This chain uses TRBV5-5 with TRBJ1-4, with 7 bases fitting TRBD1. V was clipped by 3 bases and J by 4 bases; unmatched bases: 6. From germline, CDR1 is SGHKS and CDR2 YYEKEE (reference sequence). The CDR3 runs to 15 residues. CDR3 in DNA: TGTGCCAGCAGCTCCAAGGGGGCCGGTAATGAAAAACTGTTTTTT. Protein product: CASSSKGAGNEKLFF.

By sample share, this clone is large. The chain uses TRBV29-1 and TRBJ2-7, with 7 positions matching TRBD1. The CDR3 is 13 residues long. Germline values: CDR1 SQVTM, CDR2 ANQGSEA. The J segment lost 4 bases and the V segment lost 4 bases, leaving 7 bases of the junction unmatched. The CDR3 DNA follows: TGCAGCGTTGTCGTGAAGGGGGCATACGAGCAGTACTTC. The encoded protein is CSVVVKGAYEQYF.

The V and J genes are TRBV7-8 and TRBJ2-3, with D tentatively TRBD2 (6 bases). The CDR3 loop spans 15 amino acids. Germline lookup yields CDR1 SGHVS and CDR2 FQNEAQ. Trimming removed 3 bases from V and 0 bases from J, with 10 bases in between. The CDR3 loop is CASSFLGLSTDTQYF. CDR3 coding DNA: TGTGCCAGCAGCTTCCTGGGACTTAGCACAGATACGCAGTATTTT.

The rearrangement uses TRBV18 and TRBJ2-2, with D perhaps TRBD1 (5 bases). The V gene's germline CDR1 is KGHSH and CDR2 LQKENI. This CDR3 is built from 15 residues. The V gene lost 2 bases and the J gene lost 0 bases, with 7 bases spanning the gap. The CDR3 DNA reads as TGTGCCAGCTCACCAAGACAGACGAACACCGGGGAGCTGTTTTTT. As protein: CASSPRQTNTGELFF.

V is TRBV5-1 and J is TRBJ1-3, with 11 bases lining up with TRBD1. Germline assignment: CDR1 SGHRS and CDR2 YFSETQ. Germline trimming cut 4 bases from V and 0 bases from J; bases unmatched to any gene: 9. The CDR3 has 18 amino acids. CDR3 sequence (DNA): TGCGCCAGCAGCAATCAGGACAGGGGGCACTCCTCTGGAAACACCATATATTTT. It codes for CASSNQDRGHSSGNTIYF.

The chain recombines TRBV6-5 with TRBJ1-1, with 11 bases aligning to TRBD1. Germline CDR1 reads MNHEY; CDR2 reads SVGAGI. The CDR3 has 14 amino acids. V shed 5 bases, J shed 6 bases, and the junction held 5 bases outside the gene matches. CDR3 sequence reads: CASSPGQGASEAFF. The DNA for the CDR3 is TGTGCCAGCAGTCCAGGACAGGGGGCATCTGAAGCTTTCTTT.

This chain connects TRBV18 to TRBJ2-3; D gene ambiguous. Trimming stripped 2 bases from V and 2 bases from J, with 11 bases between. There are 15 residues in the CDR3. The germline V gene encodes CDR1 KGHSH and CDR2 LQKENI. The CDR3 DNA reads as TGTGCCAGCTCACCAGGGCAGGAGATCACAGATACGCAGTATTTT. Protein product: CASSPGQEITDTQYF.